This T cell receptor beta chain is from a study of radiotherapy plus CTLA-4 blockade in lung cancer. Across the whole study: Objective response was observed in about 19% of patients, and disease control in less than 35%. Study outcomes and limitations: Blood saw expansion of tumor-derived TCR clones after radiotherapy plus ipilimumab.

Trimming took 0 bases from V and 4 from J, leaving 11 bases between them. The CDR3 contains 14 residues. CDR1 is SGDLS and CDR2 is YYNGEE in the germline V gene. Assay: immunoSEQ multiplex PCR; the TCRdb copy retains only in-frame clones and omits some. The sample includes under 55,000 clones, approximately 78% of them seen just once. Chemo-refractory metastatic non-small-cell lung cancer patients received focal radiation with ipilimumab CTLA-4 blockade. On this clone itself: Its specificity is not known. The same CDR3 is also encoded by other DNA sequences in this sample.

The TCR originated in a human donor with non-small cell lung cancer who had stable disease on radiotherapy plus ipilimumab. Sequencing was performed on peripheral blood, taken from a patient treated with radiotherapy plus ipilimumab. The chain joins TRBV9 to TRBJ2-7, with TRBD2 as a possible D gene (6 bases). The CDR3 DNA sequence: TGTGCCAGCAGCGTAGGGGTGGGAGGTTACGAGCAGTACTTC. Translating it yields CASSVGVGGYEQYF.